The subject of this entry is one T cell receptor (beta chain). This clone was seen a handful of times. Its specific antigen is unknown. No much larger clone exists at a distance of one base, and base qualities are not known. All of the isolated RNA was reverse transcribed with the High Capacity cDNA Reverse Transcription Kit, so expressed TCRB transcripts were sequenced. Naive, central memory and regulatory T cell samples underwent deep immunoSEQ sequencing, averaging about 3.57 million total reads per sample. Sorted cells were lysed in RLT buffer and RNA was extracted with DNase-treated RNeasy Micro or Mini kits, depending on cell number. To prevent cross-contamination, every cell subset was processed on its own, while patient and healthy donor samples were processed together. TCRB sequences were amplified from cDNA with the immunoSEQ multiplex PCR, producing 87-bp fragments spanning the CDR3 region. Sequencing of the amplicons was done on the Illumina HiSeq platform. In the paper's pipeline: PCR bias was computationally corrected using synthetic template baselines, reads within Hamming distance 2 were collapsed, and singletons that could not be merged were discarded. Reads were aligned against IMGT to assign V, D and J genes, CDR3 length and insertions or deletions at six rearrangement sites. Within each subset, clonotype counts were normalized to sorted cell number, after which true diversity and Gini coefficients were computed with the tcR R package. The overlap coefficient, calculated on TCRB nucleotide sequences, was used to quantify repertoire sharing. TCRdb obtained this table from immuneACCESS and retained in-frame rearrangements with V and J assigned. These tables miss some clones; where compared with another copy, unresolved V genes account for less than half of the shortfall, and the remainder is unexplained. V, J and clone size are those of that table, while D and trimming were read from the DNA. The sample yields some 150,000 clones; about 10% were counted once. Of the sample, 0.7% is held by the ten largest clones.

Trimming takes 1 base from V and 8 bases from J, and the germline ends sit 16 bases apart. As encoded in the germline V gene, CDR1 is SGDLS while CDR2 is YYNGEE. The CDR3 runs 15 residues from the cysteine to the phenylalanine. Kept here is only the CDR3 DNA, which spans 45 bases and is read in frame from base 1. From each donor, a single peripheral blood sample of about 100 mL on average was drawn into heparinised tubes. A BD FACSAria II was used to sort naive, central memory, regulatory and stem cell-like memory CD4+ T cells with a panel that included CD45RO, CCR7, CD25, CD127, CD95 and CD27. Purity was above 95% for every sorted population. PBMCs were separated immediately by Lymphoprep density gradient centrifugation and were stained directly, without being cultured. Samples were stained and sorted in pairs, with one healthy donor and one patient per experiment, so that batch effects were minimized.

The record originates from a study of beta chain features in type 1 diabetes (dated by TCRdb to 2017 to 2018). Some background on the complete study: Patients and healthy donors did not differ in mean age, gender distribution, total cell number or subset yield. Whereas all 30 or so donors provided naive and central memory subsets, regulatory and stem cell-like memory subsets were isolated from just 8 patients and roughly 8 healthy donors. A total of roughly 100 million sorted cells were examined across all samples, and RNA yield correlated strongly with the number of cells per subset. The study compared the TCRB repertoires of sorted circulating CD4+ T cell subsets in recently diagnosed type 1 diabetes patients with those in matched healthy donors. Summary of the overall study and its limitations: Because the HLA sub-analyses included only small numbers of individuals, any influence of HLA type on TCRB rearrangement was left unresolved. Shorter templates might be favored by PCR, yet because patient and control samples were amplified and corrected together, any such skew would affect both groups equally. A moderate but significant shortening of TCRB CDR3 length was observed in type 1 diabetes patients in all four CD4+ subsets. Naive, central memory and regulatory TCRB repertoires appeared to be more alike among patients than among healthy donors. Patients with type 1 diabetes made fewer insertions and deleted more nucleotides at VDJ recombination sites, implying thymic rearrangement abnormalities. Because cDNA rather than genomic DNA was sequenced, highly expressing activated cells could have been over-represented, although no difference in activation and CD3 levels was found between groups.

What was sequenced was central memory CD4+ T cells from blood. The clonotype was recovered from a woman between 25 and 40 years old with type 1 diabetes. The chain joins TRBV9 to TRBJ2-1; the D gene assignment is ambiguous. CDR3 protein: CASSVSLVGEDEQFF. The base sequence is TGTGCCAGCAGCGTATCCCTAGTGGGTGAGGATGAGCAGTTCTTC.